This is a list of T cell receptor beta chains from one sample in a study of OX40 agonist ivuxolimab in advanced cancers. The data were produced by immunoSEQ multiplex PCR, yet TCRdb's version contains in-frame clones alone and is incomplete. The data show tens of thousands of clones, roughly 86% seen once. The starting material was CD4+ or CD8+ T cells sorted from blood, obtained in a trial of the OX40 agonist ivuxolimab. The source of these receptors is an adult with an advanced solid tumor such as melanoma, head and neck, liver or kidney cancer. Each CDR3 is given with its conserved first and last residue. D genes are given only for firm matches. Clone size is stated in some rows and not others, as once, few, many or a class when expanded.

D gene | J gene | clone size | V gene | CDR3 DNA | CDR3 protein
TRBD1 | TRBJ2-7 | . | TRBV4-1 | TGCGCCAGCAGGGTGACAGGGGAAGTGGGCGAGCAGTACTTC | CASRVTGEVGEQYF
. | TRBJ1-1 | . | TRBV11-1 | TGTGCCAGCAGCTTTGGATTCGGGAACACTGAAGCTTTCTTT | CASSFGFGNTEAFF
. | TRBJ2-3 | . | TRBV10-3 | TGTGCCATCAGTGAGTCGGTGGGTCCGGCGGGAGATACGCAGTATTTT | CAISESVGPAGDTQYF
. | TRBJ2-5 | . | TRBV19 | TGTGCCAGTAGTATGTCTGAAGGCTTGCGAGAGACCCAGTACTTC | CASSMSEGLRETQYF
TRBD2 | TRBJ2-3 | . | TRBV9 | TGTGCCAGCAGCGTTGTTAGCGGGAGAGGTGATACGCAGTATTTT | CASSVVSGRGDTQYF
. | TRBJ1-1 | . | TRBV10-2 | TGCGCCAGCAGTGAAGTCCGGGAAGCTTTCTTT | CASSEVREAFF
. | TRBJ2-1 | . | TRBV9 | TGTGCCAGCAGCGTAGAGTGGACAGCGGGGCTGGGTAATGAGCAGTTCTTC | CASSVEWTAGLGNEQFF
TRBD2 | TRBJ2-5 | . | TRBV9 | TGTGCCAGCAGCGTAGACCCAGCGGGAGTCCAAGAGACCCAGTACTTC | CASSVDPAGVQETQYF
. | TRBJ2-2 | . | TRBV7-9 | TGTGCCAGCAGCACCCCGCTTATGGGTGGGAACACCGGGGAGCTGTTTTTT | CASSTPLMGGNTGELFF
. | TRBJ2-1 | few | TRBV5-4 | TGTGCCAGCAGTTTCCCAAGCAATGAGCAGTTCTTC | CASSFPSNEQFF
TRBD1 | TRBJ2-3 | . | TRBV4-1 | TGCGCCAGCAGCCTGGACAGGATCACAGATACGCAGTATTTT | CASSLDRITDTQYF
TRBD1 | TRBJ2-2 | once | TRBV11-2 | TGTGCCAGCAGCTTGCCCCGGGACAGCTTCACCGGGGAGCTGTTTTTT | CASSLPRDSFTGELFF
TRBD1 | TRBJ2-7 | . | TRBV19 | TGTGCCAGTAGTATTACAGGGGGCGACCACGAGCAGTACTTC | CASSITGGDHEQYF
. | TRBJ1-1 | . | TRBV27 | TGTGCCAGCAGTTTGTCCCGGAACACTGAAGCTTTCTTT | CASSLSRNTEAFF
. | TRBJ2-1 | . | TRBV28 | TGTGCCAGCAGTTTGTTACAGGGCAGGGAGCAGTTCTTC | CASSLLQGREQFF
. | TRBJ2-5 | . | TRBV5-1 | TGCGCCAGCCAGGGGCCCATGCGGGAGACCCAGTACTTC | CASQGPMRETQYF
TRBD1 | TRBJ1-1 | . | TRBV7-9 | TGTGCCAGCAGCCCAGCAGGACAGGGGAACACTGAAGCTTTCTTT | CASSPAGQGNTEAFF
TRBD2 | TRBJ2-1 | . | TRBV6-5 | TGTGCCAGCAGTTTCCCAGCGGGAGGGACCTACAATGAGCAGTTCTTC | CASSFPAGGTYNEQFF
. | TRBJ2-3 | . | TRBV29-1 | TGCAGCGTAGGCGTATCAGATACGCAGTATTTT | CSVGVSDTQYF
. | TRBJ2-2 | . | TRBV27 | TGTGCCAGCAGACAGACCGGGGAGCTGTTTTTT | CASRQTGELFF
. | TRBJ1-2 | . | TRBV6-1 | TGTGCCAGCAGTGTGGGCAGTGTTTCTGGGGACTATGGCTACACCTTC | CASSVGSVSGDYGYTF
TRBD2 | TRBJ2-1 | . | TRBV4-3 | TGCGCCAGCAGCCAAGAACCAGCGGGGGACTACAATGAGCAGTTCTTC | CASSQEPAGDYNEQFF
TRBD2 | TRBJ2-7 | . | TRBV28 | TGTGCCAGCAGTTTGCTAGCGGGACACCCCTACGAGCAGTACTTC | CASSLLAGHPYEQYF
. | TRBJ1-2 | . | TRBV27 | TGTGCCAGCAGTTGGGGTCTCAACTATGGCTACACCTTC | CASSWGLNYGYTF
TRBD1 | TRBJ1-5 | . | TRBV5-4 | TGTGCCAGCAGCTCGCGGGACAGGGGTCCCCTAGGGCCCCAGCATTTT | CASSSRDRGPLGPQHF
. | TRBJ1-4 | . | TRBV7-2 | TGTGCCAGCAGTTATGACCGGGACTATAATGAAAAACTGTTTTTT | CASSYDRDYNEKLFF
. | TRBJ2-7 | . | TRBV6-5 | TGTGCCAGCGGCTTTAGGCGAGGGATGATCTACGAGCAGTACTTC | CASGFRRGMIYEQYF
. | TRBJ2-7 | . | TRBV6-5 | TGTGCCAGCAGTTACTCCCAGGGGTACGAGCAGTACTTC | CASSYSQGYEQYF
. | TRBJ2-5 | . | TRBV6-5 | TGTGCCAGCAGTTACTCGAAATGGGGAGAGACCCAGTACTTC | CASSYSKWGETQYF
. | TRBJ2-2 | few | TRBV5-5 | TGTGCCAGCAGCTTCGGGGGTATCGGGGAGCTGTTTTTT | CASSFGGIGELFF
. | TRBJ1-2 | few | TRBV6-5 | TGTGCCAGCAGAAGCCGGGACGGAAGAGGGGGCTACACCTTC | CASRSRDGRGGYTF
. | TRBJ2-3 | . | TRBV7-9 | TGTGCCAGCAGCTTAGAGGGGGAAGATACGCAGTATTTT | CASSLEGEDTQYF
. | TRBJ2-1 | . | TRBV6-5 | TGTGCCAGCAGTTCACAGGGAAATGAGCAGTTCTTC | CASSSQGNEQFF
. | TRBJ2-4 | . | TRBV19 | TGTGCCAGTAGTGATTGGCTTCAGGCCAAAAACATTCAGTACTTC | CASSDWLQAKNIQYF
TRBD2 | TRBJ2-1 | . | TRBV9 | TGTGCCAGCAGCGTAGAGAGCGGGAGTGGCTACAATGAGCAGTTCTTC | CASSVESGSGYNEQFF
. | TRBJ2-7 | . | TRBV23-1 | TGCGCCAGCAGTCAAGACGCGTCCCGTTGCGAGCAGTACTTC | CASSQDASRCEQYF
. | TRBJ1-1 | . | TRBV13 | TGTGCCAGCAGCTCACAAATCTCGGGGAGGAACACTGAAGCTTTCTTT | CASSSQISGRNTEAFF
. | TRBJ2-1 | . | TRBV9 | TGTGCCAGCAGCGAAGGCGGGAAATCCTACAATGAGCAGTTCTTC | CASSEGGKSYNEQFF
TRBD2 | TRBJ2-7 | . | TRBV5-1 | TGCGCCAGCAGCTTAGCGGGAAGCTCCTACGAGCAGTACTTC | CASSLAGSSYEQYF
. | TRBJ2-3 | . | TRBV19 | TGTGCCAGTAGTAGGACCGGGACACCCGACCCCGATACGCAGTATTTT | CASSRTGTPDPDTQYF
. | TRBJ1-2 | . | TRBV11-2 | TGTGCCAGCAGCTTAGACGGAGCTAACTATGGCTACACCTTC | CASSLDGANYGYTF
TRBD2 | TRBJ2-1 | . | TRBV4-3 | TGCGCCAGCAGCCGTGGACTAGCGGAGAGGGGGAATTACAATGAGCAGTTCTTC | CASSRGLAERGNYNEQFF
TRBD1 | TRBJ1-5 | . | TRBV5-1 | TGCGCCAGCAGCTCAGGGGGCGCTTGGAATCAGCCCCAGCATTTT | CASSSGGAWNQPQHF
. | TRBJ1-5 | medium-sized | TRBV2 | TGTGCCAGCAGTGATCTCTATCAGCCCCAGCATTTT | CASSDLYQPQHF
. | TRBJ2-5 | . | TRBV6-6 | TGTGCCAGCAGTGGGACGGGATATGGGGAGACCCAGTACTTC | CASSGTGYGETQYF
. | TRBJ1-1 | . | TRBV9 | TGTGCCAGCAGCAGCAGGGATTTGGGGGGTGAAGCTTTCTTT | CASSSRDLGGEAFF
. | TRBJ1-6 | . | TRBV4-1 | TGCGCCAGCAGCCAAGTCAAAGAAGTCACCCTCCACTTT | CASSQVKEVTLHF
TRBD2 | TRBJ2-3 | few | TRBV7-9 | TGTGCCAGCAGCTCAGGCGGACTAGCTTATGATAAAGATACGCAGTATTTT | CASSSGGLAYDKDTQYF
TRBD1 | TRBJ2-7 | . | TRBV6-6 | TGTGCCAGCAGTAACCCCCGGGACAGGGGGAGAATCGAGCAGTACTTC | CASSNPRDRGRIEQYF
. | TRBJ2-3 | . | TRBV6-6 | TGTGCCAGCAGTTACTCGTCTAGCGTCACAGATACGCAGTATTTT | CASSYSSSVTDTQYF
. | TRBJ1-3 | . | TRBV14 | TGTGCCAGCAGCCCCTTCCGGGGGATGGTAGAAAACACCATATATTTT | CASSPFRGMVENTIYF
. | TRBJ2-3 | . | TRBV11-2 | TGTGCCAGCAGCTTAGACCCCAGCGGTGCAGATACGCAGTATTTT | CASSLDPSGADTQYF
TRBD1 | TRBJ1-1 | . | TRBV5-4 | TGTGCCAGCAGCTTGGAGGGCACAGGGGGCAACACTGAAGCTTTCTTT | CASSLEGTGGNTEAFF
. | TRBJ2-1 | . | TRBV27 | TGTGCCAGCAGTTTATACACTTACAATGAGCAGTTCTTC | CASSLYTYNEQFF
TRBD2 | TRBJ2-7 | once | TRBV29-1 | TGCAGCGCCGCTCCCGAGGGACTAGCGGGAGGGTACGAGCAGTACTTC | CSAAPEGLAGGYEQYF
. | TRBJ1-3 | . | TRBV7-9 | TGTGCCAGCAGCTTAACAGGACAGATCTATTTT | CASSLTGQIYF
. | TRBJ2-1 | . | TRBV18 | TGTGCCAGCTCACCACCGGTAGACTCCTACAATGAGCAGTTCTTC | CASSPPVDSYNEQFF